The 16 T cell receptor beta chains presented below share a single source sample, sequenced in a study of OX40 agonist ivuxolimab in advanced cancers. Sequencing used immunoSEQ multiplex PCR; TCRdb keeps in-frame clones, though not all of them. The table includes 76,000 or so clones, roughly 92% detected once. This sample comprised CD4+ or CD8+ T cells sorted from blood, obtained in a trial of the OX40 agonist ivuxolimab. These receptors all come from an adult with an advanced solid tumor such as melanoma, head and neck, liver or kidney cancer.

V is TRBV19 and J is TRBJ1-2; D is unresolved. V was cut by 2 bases and J by 4 bases, with 14 bases left in between. Germline V gene sequence: CDR1 LNHDA, CDR2 SQIVND (reference sequence). The CDR3 consists of 15 residues. CDR3 amino acids: CASSISTASIYGYTF. The CDR3 DNA follows: TGTGCCAGTAGTATAAGTACAGCTTCCATCTATGGCTACACCTTC.

The genes are TRBV5-6 and TRBJ2-7, with TRBD1 identical over 7 bases. The CDR3 extends over 14 amino acids. Germline CDR1 SGHDT, CDR2 YYEEEE. J lost 3 bases, V lost 0 bases, and 3 bases had no gene match. CDR3 region: CASSLGTGGYEQYF. For the CDR3, the DNA is TGTGCCAGCAGCTTGGGGACAGGAGGCTACGAGCAGTACTTC.

The chain links TRBV7-9 to TRBJ2-2; D unresolved. This CDR3 spans 13 amino acids. Germline V CDR1 and CDR2: SEHNR, FQNEAQ (reference sequence). Trimming took off 4 bases at V and 7 bases at J, with 10 bases between the two ends. For the CDR3, the DNA is TGTGCCAGCAGCTCCGTTCTATACGGGGAGCTGTTTTTT. It translates to CASSSVLYGELFF.

As to this clone: Different DNA sequences within this sample yield the same CDR3. The chain combines TRBV19 with TRBJ1-1; D is unclear. The CDR3 length is 13 residues. Germline CDR1 LNHDA, CDR2 SQIVND (reference sequence). Trimming removed 3 bases at V and 2 bases at J, with 7 bases between. Here the CDR3 DNA reads TGTGCCAGTAGTATCAGTGATAACACTGAAGCTTTCTTT. Its protein is CASSISDNTEAFF.

This chain uses TRBV5-4 with TRBJ2-2, with D unresolved. Per the germline V gene, CDR1 is SGHNT and CDR2 is YYREEE (reference sequence). The CDR3 runs to 14 residues. Trimming removed 7 bases from V and 7 bases from J, with 17 bases in between. In DNA form, the CDR3 reads TGTGCCAGCCATTTTATTGGGTCCGGCGGGGAGCTGTTTTTT. Translating gives CASHFIGSGGELFF.

The chain is built from TRBV6-1 and TRBJ1-1; 9 positions match TRBD1. The CDR3 length is 17 residues. Per the germline V gene, CDR1 is MNHNS and CDR2 is SASEGT. Trimming cost V 1 base and J 1 base; bases outside gene matches: 7. CDR3 bases: TGTGCCAGCAGTGAAGGCCCGCTACAGGGGGCGAACACTGAAGCTTTCTTT. Amino acid sequence: CASSEGPLQGANTEAFF.

DNA for the CDR3: TGTGCCATCAGTGAGGGGGACGGCTTTCAGTACTTC. Its translation: CAISEGDGFQYF. The chain combines TRBV10-3 with TRBJ2-4; D tentatively fits TRBD1 or TRBD2 (5 bases each). This CDR3 has 12 amino acids. Between the trimmed V and J ends, which lost 2 bases and 11 bases, there was a span of 10 bases. CDR1 is ENHRY, CDR2 SYGVKD, per germline.

The chain recombines TRBV19 with TRBJ1-5; D might be TRBD1 (6 bases). The CDR3 sequence is 14 residues long. V was shortened by 1 base and J by 4 bases, with 8 bases between the two germline ends. Germline V gives CDR1 LNHDA, CDR2 SQIVND (reference sequence). CDR3 sequence reads: CASSIGQGNQPQHF. The CDR3 nucleotides read TGTGCCAGTAGTATAGGTCAGGGGAATCAGCCCCAGCATTTT.

The CDR3 nucleotides are TGTGCCAGCAGTTACTTGCCCCAGAGCAGCTACGAGCAGTACTTC. Its protein product is CASSYLPQSSYEQYF. J is TRBJ2-7 and V is TRBV6-5; no definite D call. The CDR3 runs 15 residues. Trimming pared 1 base from V and 3 bases from J, leaving 13 bases between. CDR1 is MNHEY and CDR2 is SVGAGI in the germline V gene.

The V gene is TRBV2, the J gene TRBJ1-1; D possibly corresponds to TRBD1 (5 bases). Germline lookup yields CDR1 SNHLY and CDR2 FYNNEI. Trimming cost V 6 bases and J 3 bases, with 8 bases left between them. The CDR3 has 12 amino acids. The CDR3 loop reads CASRKGYTEAFF. DNA for the CDR3: TGTGCCAGCAGAAAGGGGTACACTGAAGCTTTCTTT.

The V call is TRBV9, the J call TRBJ2-1; either TRBD1 or TRBD2 may fit D (5 bases each). V was cut by 3 bases and J by 7 bases, with 17 bases left in between. CDR1 is SGDLS and CDR2 is YYNGEE in the germline V gene. This CDR3 has 15 amino acids. The CDR3 DNA reads as TGTGCCAGCAGCGGGAGGCAGGACAACGGGAATGAGCAGTTCTTC. Translating it yields CASSGRQDNGNEQFF.

This rearrangement joins TRBV5-1 to TRBJ2-5; no definite D call. The V and J ends lost 4 bases and 5 bases respectively, with 9 bases between them. CDR3 length equals 12 residues. From germline, CDR1 is SGHRS and CDR2 YFSETQ. The CDR3: CASSRPAETQYF. The CDR3, as DNA: TGCGCCAGCAGCCGCCCAGCCGAGACCCAGTACTTC.

The DNA of the CDR3 is TGTGCCAGCAGTCCCACAGGGGGAAGTTACGAGCAGTACTTC. It is translated as CASSPTGGSYEQYF. This sequence joins TRBV6-6 and TRBJ2-7; 8 bases agree with TRBD1. The CDR3 is 14 residues long. CDR1 and CDR2 from the germline V gene are MNHNY and SVGAGI (reference sequence). Trimming took 5 bases from V and 4 from J; bases not matched to a gene: 7.

This clone was counted once. The chain joins TRBV5-1 to TRBJ2-7, with 11 bases aligning to TRBD2. This CDR3 is built from 17 residues. V shed 1 base and J 4 bases; nucleotides not matched to a gene: 10. Looked up from germline, CDR1 is SGHRS and CDR2 is YFSETQ. This CDR3 reads CASSLYPQRTSGYEQYF. CDR3 bases: TGCGCCAGCAGCTTGTACCCTCAGCGGACTAGCGGGTACGAGCAGTACTTC.

This clone occurred many times. The chain has TRBV5-1 and TRBJ2-7; perhaps TRBD1 as D (6 bases). Deletions cut 0 bases from V and 4 bases from J, with 8 bases between. This CDR3 has 13 residues. Germline assignment: CDR1 SGHRS and CDR2 YFSETQ. The CDR3 coding sequence is TGCGCCAGCAGCTTGGAACAGGGTTACGAGCAGTACTTC. It codes for CASSLEQGYEQYF. Full variable domain (rest looked up from reference TRBV5-1 and TRBJ2-7): KAGVTQTPRYLIKTRGQQVTLSCSPISGHRSVSWYQQTPGQGLQFLFEYFSETQRNKGNFPGRFSGRQFSNSRSEMNVSTLELGDSALYLCASSLEQGYEQYFGPGTRLTVT.

This clone was recorded once. The rearrangement links TRBV6-5 to TRBJ2-7; D is undetermined. V was shortened by 5 bases and J by 3 bases, with 11 bases between the two germline ends. CDR3 size: 13 residues. CDR1 MNHEY and CDR2 SVGAGI come from the germline V gene. The chain's CDR3 is CASSPDNLYEQYF. CDR3 nucleotide sequence: TGTGCCAGCAGTCCCGACAACCTCTACGAGCAGTACTTC.